This T cell receptor beta chain was captured in a study of blood T cell repertoires in COVID-19. In the study overall: Samples taken during acute and convalescent COVID-19 were collected in the United States, Italy and Spain.

Produced via immunoSEQ multiplex PCR; TCRdb's table is partial and in-frame only. The data show about 260,000 clones, approximately 86% seen once. Trimming at V came to 0 bases and at J to 5 bases, leaving 7 bases not matched to a gene. Germline CDR1 is SGHRS and CDR2 is YFSETQ. This CDR3 is built from 16 residues. The sequenced sample was peripheral blood. The origin of this receptor is a human donor in a cohort sampled during active COVID-19. V gene TRBV5-1 combines with J gene TRBJ2-5, with TRBD2 matching 10 bases. This CDR3 is CASSLVSGGSEETQYF. The CDR3 DNA sequence: TGCGCCAGCAGCTTGGTTAGCGGGGGGTCGGAGGAGACCCAGTACTTC.